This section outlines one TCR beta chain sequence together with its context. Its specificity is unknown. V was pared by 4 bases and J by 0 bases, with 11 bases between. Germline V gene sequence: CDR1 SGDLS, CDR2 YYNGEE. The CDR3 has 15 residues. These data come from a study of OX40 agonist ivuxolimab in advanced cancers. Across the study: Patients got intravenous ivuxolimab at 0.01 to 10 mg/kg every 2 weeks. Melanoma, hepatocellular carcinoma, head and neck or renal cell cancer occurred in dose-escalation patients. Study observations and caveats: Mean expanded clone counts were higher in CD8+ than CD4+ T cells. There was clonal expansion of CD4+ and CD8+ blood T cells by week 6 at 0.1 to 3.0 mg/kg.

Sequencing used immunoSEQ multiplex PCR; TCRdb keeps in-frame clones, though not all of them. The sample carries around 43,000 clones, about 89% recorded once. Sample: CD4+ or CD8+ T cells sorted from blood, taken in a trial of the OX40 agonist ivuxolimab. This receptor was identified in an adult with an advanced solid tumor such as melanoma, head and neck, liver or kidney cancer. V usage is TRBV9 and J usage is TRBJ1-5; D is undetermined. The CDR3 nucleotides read TGTGCCAGCAGCCCCGATAGATATAGCAATCAGCCCCAGCATTTT. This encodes CASSPDRYSNQPQHF. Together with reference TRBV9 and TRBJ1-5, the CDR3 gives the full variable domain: DSGVTQTPKHLITATGQRVTLRCSPRSGDLSVYWYQQSLDQGLQFLIQYYNGEERAKGNILERFSAQQFPDLHSELNLSSLELGDSALYFCASSPDRYSNQPQHFGDGTRLSIL.